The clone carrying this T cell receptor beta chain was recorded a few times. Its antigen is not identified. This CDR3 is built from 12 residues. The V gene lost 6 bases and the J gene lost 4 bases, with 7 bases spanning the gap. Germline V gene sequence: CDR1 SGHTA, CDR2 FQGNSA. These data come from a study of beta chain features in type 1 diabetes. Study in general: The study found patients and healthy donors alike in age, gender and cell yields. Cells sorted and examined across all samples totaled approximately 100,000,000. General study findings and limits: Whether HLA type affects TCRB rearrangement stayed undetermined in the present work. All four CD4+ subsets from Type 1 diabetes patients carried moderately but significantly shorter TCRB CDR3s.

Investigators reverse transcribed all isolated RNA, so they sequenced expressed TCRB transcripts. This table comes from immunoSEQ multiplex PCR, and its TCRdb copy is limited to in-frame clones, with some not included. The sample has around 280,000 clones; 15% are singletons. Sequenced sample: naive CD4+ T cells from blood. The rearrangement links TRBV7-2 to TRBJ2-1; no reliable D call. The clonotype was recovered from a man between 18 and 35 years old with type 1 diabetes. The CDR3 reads CASRTTYNEQFF. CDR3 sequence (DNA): TGTGCCAGCAGGACGACATACAATGAGCAGTTCTTC.